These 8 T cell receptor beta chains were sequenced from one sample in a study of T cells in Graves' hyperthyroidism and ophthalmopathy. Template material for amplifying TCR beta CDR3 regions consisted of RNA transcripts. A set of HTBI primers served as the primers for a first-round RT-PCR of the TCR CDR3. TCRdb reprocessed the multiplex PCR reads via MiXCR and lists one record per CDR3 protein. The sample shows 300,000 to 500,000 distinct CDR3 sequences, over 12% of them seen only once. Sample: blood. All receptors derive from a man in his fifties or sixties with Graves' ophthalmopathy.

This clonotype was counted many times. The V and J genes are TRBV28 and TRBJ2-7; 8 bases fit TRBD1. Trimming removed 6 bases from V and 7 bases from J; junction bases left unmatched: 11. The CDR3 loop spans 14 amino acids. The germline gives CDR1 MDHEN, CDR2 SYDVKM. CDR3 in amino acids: CASSPTGEAREQYF. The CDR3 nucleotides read TGTGCCAGCAGCCCGACAGGGGAGGCTCGTGAGCAGTACTTC.

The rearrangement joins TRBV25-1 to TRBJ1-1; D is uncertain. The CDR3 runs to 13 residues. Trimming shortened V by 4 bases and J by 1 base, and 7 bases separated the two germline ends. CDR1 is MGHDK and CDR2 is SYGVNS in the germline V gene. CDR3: CASSATWNTEAFF. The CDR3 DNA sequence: TGTGCCAGCAGTGCAACATGGAACACTGAAGCTTTCTTT.

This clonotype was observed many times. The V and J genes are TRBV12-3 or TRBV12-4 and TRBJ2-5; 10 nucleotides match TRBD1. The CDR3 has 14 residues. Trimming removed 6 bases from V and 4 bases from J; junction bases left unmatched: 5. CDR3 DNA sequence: TGTGCCAGCAGCTCCGACAGGGGGCGAGAGACCCAGTACTTC. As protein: CASSSDRGRETQYF.

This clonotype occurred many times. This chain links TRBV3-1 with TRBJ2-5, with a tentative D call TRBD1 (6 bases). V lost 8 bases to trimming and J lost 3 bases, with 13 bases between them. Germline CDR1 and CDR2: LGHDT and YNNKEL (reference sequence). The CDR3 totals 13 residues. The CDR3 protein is CASSGTTKETQYF. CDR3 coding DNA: TGTGCCAGCTCTGGGACAACCAAAGAGACCCAGTACTTC.

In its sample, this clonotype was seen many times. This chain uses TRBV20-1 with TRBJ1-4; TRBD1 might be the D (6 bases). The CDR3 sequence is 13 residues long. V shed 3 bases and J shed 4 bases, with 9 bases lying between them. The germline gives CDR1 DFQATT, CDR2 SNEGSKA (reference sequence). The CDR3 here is CSARGHRNEKLFF. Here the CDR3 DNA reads TGCAGTGCTAGGGGACACCGTAATGAAAAACTGTTTTTT.

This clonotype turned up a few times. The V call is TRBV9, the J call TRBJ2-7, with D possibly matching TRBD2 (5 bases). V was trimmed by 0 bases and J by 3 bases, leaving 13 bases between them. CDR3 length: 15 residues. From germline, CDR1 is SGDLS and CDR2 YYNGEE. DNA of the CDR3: TGTGCCAGCAGCGTAGGAGGACTTGGGAACTACGAGCAGTACTTC. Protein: CASSVGGLGNYEQYF.

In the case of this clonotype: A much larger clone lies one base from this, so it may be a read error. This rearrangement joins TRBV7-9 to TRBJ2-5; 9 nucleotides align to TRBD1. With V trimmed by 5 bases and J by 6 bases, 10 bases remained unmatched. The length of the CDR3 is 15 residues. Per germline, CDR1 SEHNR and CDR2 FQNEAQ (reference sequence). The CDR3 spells CASSVGQGRRKTQYF. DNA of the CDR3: TGTGCCAGCAGCGTGGGACAGGGCCGTAGGAAGACCCAGTACTTC. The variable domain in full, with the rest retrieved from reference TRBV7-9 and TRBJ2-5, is DTGVSQNPRHKITKRGQNVTFRCDPISEHNRLYWYRQTLGQGPEFLTYFQNEAQLEKSRLLSDRFSAERPKGSFSTLEIQRTEQGDSAMYLCASSVGQGRRKTQYFGPGTRLLVL.

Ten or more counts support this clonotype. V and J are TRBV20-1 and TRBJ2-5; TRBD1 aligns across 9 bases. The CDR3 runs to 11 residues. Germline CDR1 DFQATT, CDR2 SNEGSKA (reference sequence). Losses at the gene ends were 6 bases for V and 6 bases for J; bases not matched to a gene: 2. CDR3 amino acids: CSAGQGQTQYF. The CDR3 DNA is TGCAGTGCCGGACAGGGGCAGACCCAGTACTTC.